This T cell receptor (beta chain) was sequenced in a study of shared clonotypes between healthy human individuals (TCRdb year 2020). At the level of the whole study: The cohort included a few men and two women between 18 and 49 years of age. For each donor, three plates each were used for CD4 naive and CD4 memory, two plates were used for CD8 naive, and one plate was used for CD8 memory. The study deeply sequenced blood TCR repertoires of several healthy adults to estimate repertoire size and the extent of clonotype sharing between individuals. Different laboratories and diverse techniques were used to prepare libraries and sequence TCR repertoires, to increase sequencing depth and limit assay-specific biases. Leukapheresis yielded between about 0.85 and 10 billion PBMCs per donor.

V loses 4 bases of germline sequence and J loses 1 base, and the interval between the two ends is 12 bases. There are 15 amino acids in the CDR3, from cysteine to phenylalanine inclusive. The DNA shown is the 45-base CDR3, in frame from base 1. Via the germline V gene, CDR1 is SGHRS and CDR2 YFSETQ. Overall results and qualifications from the work: Compared with non-shared clonotypes, clonotypes shared by all four sorted-subset donors had higher generation probabilities. Because the study included a small number of donors, the genetic and exposure-history diversity represented was limited. Larger estimated clonotype richness was generally found for naive subsets than for memory subsets. Incomplete sequencing was indicated by rarefaction of sorted-subset datasets, despite the large sequencing depth. Sampling was limited to blood, and TCR repertoires in tissue likely differ from TCR repertoires in blood. Sharing across a handful of donors was observed for approximately 5% of naive CD4, over 3% of naive CD8, about 2.5% of memory CD4, and about 0.39% of memory CD8 clonotypes. Pairwise subsampling led to the expectation that sequencing depth would affect the degree of clonotype sharing among donors.

TCR CDR3 regions were amplified from genomic DNA by multiplex PCR using the deep immunoSEQ assay. Genomic DNA extracted from each cell subset was distributed evenly over all wells of several immunoSEQ 96-well plates, and each plate served as one replicate. For sorted subsets, 200 to 250 ng of genomic DNA, equivalent to roughly 30,000 T cell genomes, went into each replicate PCR. Purified libraries were measured with a Qubit 3.0 fluorometer, size-checked on a Bioanalyzer 2100, and measured again with the KAPA Library Quantification kit. Every immunoSEQ 96-well plate was sequenced on a dedicated single-read 150-cycle Illumina NextSeq 550 flow cell. In the paper's pipeline: Because the immunoSEQ output held only junctional sequences and lacked quality scores, the filtering could not match the filtering applied to full-length reads. To assign V/J genes and CDR3, sequences were annotated against IMGT germline references using PyIR, a Python wrapper for IgBLAST v1.9. Reads were removed for weak V/J assignments (E-value above 1e-6), missing CDR3, stop codons, out-of-frame junctions, or ambiguous translated residues. A V3J clonotype was defined by an identical inferred V gene, J gene, and CDR3 amino acid sequence. Percentage overlap between repertoires was computed as shared unique clonotypes divided by the size of the smaller repertoire. Three approaches were used to assess repertoire richness: RTK rarefaction, the Chao1 estimator, and Recon v2.1 estimates of unobserved clonotypes. Generation probabilities were computed with OLGA for all TCRbeta clonotypes obtained by the gDNA method from a few donors. TCRdb mirrors the immuneACCESS table, restricted to in-frame sequences. Some clones are absent from its copies; in checked studies, under half trace to an unresolved V gene, and the reason for the others is unknown. V and J calls and clone size come straight from that table; D and trimming were deduced from the DNA. The sample has about 2 million clones on record, about 95% of them singletons. The top ten clones comprise about 1.1% of the sample.

CD8 naive samples were CD45RO-negative cells positively selected for CCR7, giving a CD45RA+CCR7+ population that excluded TemRA cells. Healthy HIV-negative adults with no recently reported acute infections or vaccinations were included as donors. Only Caucasian adults living in Nashville, Tennessee, USA were represented among the donors. Blood was collected by leukapheresis, and PBMCs were isolated by Ficoll-Histopaque density gradient centrifugation and then cryopreserved in liquid nitrogen vapor phase. Analytical flow cytometry was used to check the purity and quantity of each magnetically sorted T cell population. Genomic DNA was isolated from each sorted fraction and quantified by UV absorbance on a Nanodrop 2000c. Of note for this clone: It lacks a known antigen. Base qualities are not at hand, and no much larger clone is one base apart.

The source material was naive CD8+ T cells sorted from blood. Sample cell subset or site, as interpreted from the label and publication: CD45RA+CCR7+. The chain was built from TRBV5-1 and TRBJ2-4; the D gene is possibly TRBD1 or TRBD2, each agreeing over 5 bases. The receptor's source is a man aged 18 to 29 in good health. The nucleotide sequence is TGCGCCAGCAGCGACAATTGGGGGGCCAAAAACATTCAGTACTTC. It codes for CASSDNWGAKNIQYF.